The rows below give T cell receptor beta chains drawn from one sample of a study of CD8+ T cells in alopecia areata. Method: immunoSEQ multiplex PCR; TCRdb's copy keeps in-frame clones and lacks some. The sample consists of roughly 20,000 clones, roughly two thirds of them appearing once. Sequences were obtained from CD4+ Tregs sorted from blood. These receptors were obtained from a human donor with alopecia areata. The CDR3 runs from the conserved cysteine through the conserved F or W. The order of the fields is clone size, J gene, V gene, CDR3 protein. Clone sizes are given selectively: once, few, many, or a class where the clone is expanded.

clone_size: -
j_call: TRBJ2-7
v_call: TRBV4-1
cdr3_aa: CASSVVYGTYEQYF

clone_size: -
j_call: TRBJ1-2
v_call: TRBV7-9
cdr3_aa: CASSLARRTTNYGYTF

clone_size: -
j_call: TRBJ2-5
v_call: TRBV6-6
cdr3_aa: CASSSSMGGYF

clone_size: -
j_call: TRBJ2-2
v_call: TRBV15
cdr3_aa: CATSTPPGIGELFF

clone_size: -
j_call: TRBJ2-3
v_call: TRBV5-1
cdr3_aa: CASSFQQTDTQYF

clone_size: -
j_call: TRBJ2-3
v_call: TRBV10-1
cdr3_aa: CASSEGQGTADTQYF

clone_size: -
j_call: TRBJ1-4
v_call: TRBV4-2
cdr3_aa: CASSLASGATTNEKLFF

clone_size: few
j_call: TRBJ1-1
v_call: TRBV6-1
cdr3_aa: CASMVSTEAFF

clone_size: -
j_call: TRBJ1-4
v_call: TRBV18
cdr3_aa: CASSPGTGGEKLFF

clone_size: -
j_call: TRBJ2-1
v_call: TRBV6-6
cdr3_aa: CASSYLHEQFF

clone_size: -
j_call: TRBJ2-2
v_call: TRBV6-6
cdr3_aa: CASIFTGELFF

clone_size: -
j_call: TRBJ1-2
v_call: TRBV7-9
cdr3_aa: CASSRGDNYGYTF

clone_size: few
j_call: TRBJ2-3
v_call: TRBV7-2
cdr3_aa: CASSRRSGSAADTQYF

clone_size: -
j_call: TRBJ2-5
v_call: TRBV5-1
cdr3_aa: CASSLEADQETQYF

clone_size: -
j_call: TRBJ1-1
v_call: TRBV29-1
cdr3_aa: CSVDPAGTRTEAFF

clone_size: -
j_call: TRBJ1-5
v_call: TRBV27
cdr3_aa: CASSLGDNRQPQHF

clone_size: few
j_call: TRBJ2-1
v_call: TRBV5-1
cdr3_aa: CASSLRWNEQFF

clone_size: -
j_call: TRBJ1-3
v_call: TRBV28
cdr3_aa: CASSFGARNTIYF

clone_size: -
j_call: TRBJ2-7
v_call: TRBV4-2
cdr3_aa: CASSRDGSYEQYF

clone_size: -
j_call: TRBJ2-1
v_call: TRBV7-2
cdr3_aa: CASRKERGNSYNEQFF

clone_size: -
j_call: TRBJ2-2
v_call: TRBV6-5
cdr3_aa: CASSYGTHTGELFF